Shown below are 26 T cell receptor beta chains from a single sample sequenced in a study of blood T cell repertoires in COVID-19. TCRdb's copy holds only in-frame clones and misses some; the assay was immunoSEQ multiplex PCR. The sample lists 210,000 or so clones; 80% were seen once. Sequences were obtained from PBMCs or T cells enriched from blood (not recorded which). Receptor source: a woman aged 40 to 50 with acute COVID-19.

V gene TRBV19 combines with J gene TRBJ1-2, with D possibly TRBD1 on 5 matching bases. V was cut by 7 bases and J by 7 bases, with 25 bases left in between. Germline lookup yields CDR1 LNHDA and CDR2 SQIVND (reference sequence). This CDR3 spans 16 amino acids. Here the CDR3 reads CASTSATGSGVRGYTF. For the CDR3, the DNA is TGTGCCAGTACCTCGGCAACGGGGTCGGGGGTGCGTGGCTACACCTTC.

This sequence joins TRBV11-2 and TRBJ1-2; 10 bases fit TRBD1. CDR1 is SGHAT and CDR2 is FQNNGV in the germline V gene. V gave up 3 bases and J gave up 3 bases; unmatched junction bases: 4. The CDR3 extends over 15 amino acids. CDR3 sequence (DNA): TGTGCCAGCAGCTTGGGACAGGGGTCTTACTATGGCTACACCTTC. It yields the protein CASSLGQGSYYGYTF.

The CDR3 loop reads CASSHEAPTEEAFF. The CDR3 nucleotides read TGTGCCAGCAGCCACGAGGCACCGACGGAAGAAGCTTTCTTT. This rearrangement joins TRBV5-4 to TRBJ1-1, with no clear D. Germline values: CDR1 SGHNT, CDR2 YYREEE (reference sequence). The ends were cut back, 4 bases at V and 8 bases at J, with 18 bases in the middle. The CDR3 length is 14 residues.

The chain has TRBV5-1 and TRBJ2-1; 12 bases map to TRBD1. The V gene end was trimmed by 5 bases and the J gene end by 6 bases; junction bases not matched to a gene: 9. Germline V CDR1 and CDR2: SGHRS, YFSETQ. The CDR3 sequence is 16 residues long. The CDR3: CASSLSGQGAFNEQFF. In DNA, the CDR3 is TGCGCCAGCAGTCTGTCGGGACAGGGGGCTTTCAATGAGCAGTTCTTC.

This clone was seen just once. The chain recombines TRBV5-1 with TRBJ2-7; D is possibly TRBD2 (6 bases). Trimming removed 4 bases at V and 0 bases at J, with 14 bases between. Germline V gives CDR1 SGHRS, CDR2 YFSETQ. The CDR3 is made up of 15 amino acids. This CDR3 is CASSPSRGSSYEQYF. CDR3 sequence (DNA): TGCGCCAGCAGCCCTAGCCGGGGGAGCTCCTACGAGCAGTACTTC.

The chain's CDR3 is CASSRLNSNQPQHF. CDR3 bases: TGTGCCAGCAGCCGACTGAATAGCAATCAGCCCCAGCATTTT. The rearrangement joins TRBV28 to TRBJ1-5; D remains ambiguous. V lost 6 bases and J lost 0, with 9 bases in between. The CDR3 sequence is 14 residues long. Germline V gives CDR1 MDHEN, CDR2 SYDVKM.

This clone was counted between two and nine times. The V gene is TRBV28, the J gene TRBJ1-2; the match to TRBD1 covers 7 bases. The CDR3 extends over 14 amino acids. Germline V gene lookup returns CDR1 MDHEN and CDR2 SYDVKM. V lost 7 bases, J lost 8 bases, and 13 bases stayed unmatched. CDR3 DNA sequence: TGTGCCAGCACCCCCGACAGGGAACCCTGGGGCTACACCTTC. Encoded protein: CASTPDREPWGYTF.

This chain connects TRBV12-3 or TRBV12-4 to TRBJ2-4; tentatively, D is TRBD2 (6 bases). The V end was cut by 4 bases, the J end by 6 bases, with 10 bases between. The CDR3 consists of 13 residues. The CDR3 is CASSSGDPNIQYF. The CDR3, as DNA: TGTGCCAGCAGTTCGGGGGATCCAAACATTCAGTACTTC.

The chain couples TRBV2 to TRBJ2-3, with TRBD1 as a possible D gene (5 bases). CDR1 and CDR2 (germline): SNHLY, FYNNEI. There are 16 residues in the CDR3. V lost 5 bases, J lost 0 bases, and 15 bases lay in between. The CDR3 sequence is CASSPPFRTSTDTQYF. DNA for the CDR3: TGTGCCAGCAGTCCCCCCTTTAGGACAAGCACAGATACGCAGTATTTT.

The chain couples TRBV18 to TRBJ2-5; 9 bases are shared with TRBD1. The V and J ends lost 6 bases and 2 bases, in that order; junction bases with no gene match: 13. This CDR3 region has 17 residues. Germline CDR1 is KGHSH and CDR2 is LQKENI. This CDR3 is CASSLQPGQGVQETQYF. CDR3 nucleotides: TGTGCCAGCTCTCTTCAACCGGGACAGGGAGTACAAGAGACCCAGTACTTC.

The genes are TRBV30 and TRBJ1-3, with TRBD1 as a possible D gene (5 bases). Germline CDR1 and CDR2: GTSNPN and SVGIG (reference sequence). The CDR3 contains 15 residues. Trimming pared 1 base from V and 2 bases from J, leaving 12 bases between. The CDR3 spells CAWSDGASTGNTIYF. The DNA for the CDR3 is TGTGCCTGGAGTGATGGGGCAAGTACTGGAAACACCATATATTTT.

The V and J genes are TRBV7-3 and TRBJ1-1; D might be TRBD1 (6 bases). With 2 bases removed from V and 1 base from J, the gap between germline ends came to 11 bases. This CDR3 has 15 amino acids. The germline V gene has CDR1 SGHTA and CDR2 FQGTGA. DNA for the CDR3: TGTGCCAGCAGCTTAGTGGGGGCAGCGAACACTGAAGCTTTCTTT. Its translation: CASSLVGAANTEAFF. The full variable domain, completed using reference TRBV7-3 and TRBJ1-1, is GAGVSQTPSNKVTEKGKYVELRCDPISGHTALYWYRQSLGQGPEFLIYFQGTGAADDSGLPNDRFFAVRPEGSVSTLKIQRTERGDSAVYLCASSLVGAANTEAFFGQGTRLTVV.

This clone showed up just once. J is TRBJ1-2 and V is TRBV2, with a tentative D call TRBD1 (6 bases). This CDR3 has 12 residues. Trimming pared 7 bases from V and 1 base from J, leaving 7 bases between. Germline V gene lookup returns CDR1 SNHLY and CDR2 FYNNEI. Here the CDR3 reads CASTDSNYGYTF. The CDR3 nucleotides read TGTGCCAGCACGGACAGTAACTATGGCTACACCTTC.

This sequence joins TRBV5-6 and TRBJ2-1, with 9 positions matching TRBD1. With 4 bases clipped from V and 16 bases from J, the junction kept 6 bases outside the gene matches. Germline CDR1 SGHDT, CDR2 YYEEEE. The CDR3 is 11 residues long. The CDR3 region is CASSRDRVYFF. The CDR3 DNA sequence: TGTGCCAGCAGCCGGGACAGGGTGTATTTCTTC.

This clone was observed once. The V gene is TRBV7-3, the J gene TRBJ1-2, with 7 bases aligning to TRBD1. The V gene's germline CDR1 is SGHTA and CDR2 FQGTGA. There are 13 residues in the CDR3. Losses at the gene ends were 5 bases for V and 8 bases for J; bases not matched to a gene: 8. The CDR3: CASSQRTGAGYTF. The CDR3, as DNA: TGTGCCAGCAGCCAACGGACAGGAGCAGGCTACACCTTC.

The chain couples TRBV19 to TRBJ1-2, with 9 positions matching TRBD1. This CDR3 region has 14 residues. The V gene's germline CDR1 is LNHDA and CDR2 SQIVND (reference sequence). V dropped 8 bases and J dropped 1; count of bases not matched to a gene: 5. CDR3 bases: TGTGCCAGTCGTCGGACAGGGGATAACTATGGCTACACCTTC. Its protein is CASRRTGDNYGYTF.

The chain couples TRBV14 to TRBJ1-2; 8 bases agree with TRBD1. Germline V CDR1 and CDR2: SGHDN, FVKESK. The V gene end was trimmed by 1 base and the J gene end by 0 bases; junction bases not matched to a gene: 10. The CDR3 loop spans 18 amino acids. The CDR3 reads CASSQAYRGVEANYGYTF. The CDR3 bases are TGTGCCAGCAGCCAAGCCTACAGGGGGGTCGAGGCTAACTATGGCTACACCTTC.

The chain joins TRBV11-2 to TRBJ1-5; 7 nucleotides align to TRBD1. Unmatched junction bases numbered 14, after V lost 4 bases and J lost 5 bases. The germline gives CDR1 SGHAT, CDR2 FQNNGV. The CDR3 spans 17 residues. For the CDR3, the DNA is TGTGCCAGCAGCTCGGGACAGCTAAAAGAAGGTGATCAGCCCCAGCATTTT. Its translation is CASSSGQLKEGDQPQHF.

The chain carries TRBV18 and TRBJ1-6; D is ambiguous. The CDR3 is 14 residues long. CDR1 and CDR2 (germline): KGHSH, LQKENI. V gave up 3 bases and J gave up 9 bases, with 12 bases separating them. Here the CDR3 reads CASSPAGVGSPLHF. The CDR3 DNA is TGTGCCAGCTCACCGGCCGGGGTCGGTTCACCCCTCCACTTT. The full variable domain, its missing parts supplied by reference TRBV18 and TRBJ1-6, is NAGVMQNPRHLVRRRGQEARLRCSPMKGHSHVYWYRQLPEEGLKFMVYLQKENIIDESGMPKERFSAEFPKEGPSILRIQQVVRGDSAAYFCASSPAGVGSPLHFGNGTRLTVT.

The chain has TRBV28 and TRBJ2-5; D possibly corresponds to TRBD1 (5 bases). Trimming removed 7 bases at V and 5 bases at J, with 17 bases between. This CDR3 region has 14 residues. Germline V gene data show CDR1 as MDHEN and CDR2 as SYDVKM. The CDR3 protein is CASTPPQGWETQYF. CDR3 DNA sequence: TGTGCCAGCACCCCCCCCCAGGGATGGGAGACCCAGTACTTC.

This clone was observed once. CDR3 in DNA: TGTGCCAGCAGGCAAACAGGGGGGTTTGGTCAGCCCCAGCATTTT. Its protein product is CASRQTGGFGQPQHF. The chain carries TRBV27 and TRBJ1-5; TRBD1 matches at 8 bases. J was trimmed by 6 bases and V by 6 bases; bases with no gene match: 10. CDR1 is MNHEY and CDR2 is SMNVEV in the germline V gene (reference sequence). CDR3 length: 15 residues.

This chain joins TRBV10-3 and TRBJ2-7, with unresolved D. The CDR3 consists of 14 residues. The germline V and J ends were trimmed by 7 bases and 3 bases, with 16 bases remaining between them. Per the germline V gene, CDR1 is ENHRY and CDR2 is SYGVKD. DNA of the CDR3: TGTGCCATCAAAGGTGAGGCGGCTCTCTACGAGCAGTACTTC. Translating it yields CAIKGEAALYEQYF.

This rearrangement joins TRBV10-3 to TRBJ2-2, with D perhaps matching TRBD2 (6 bases). This CDR3 contains 14 residues. Trimming pared 4 bases from V and 7 bases from J, leaving 13 bases between. Germline assignment: CDR1 ENHRY and CDR2 SYGVKD. Here the CDR3 DNA reads TGTGCCATCAGTGGGGGGACTTACGACGGGGAGCTGTTTTTT. This codes for CAISGGTYDGELFF.

The V and J genes are TRBV6-2 or TRBV6-3 and TRBJ1-2; D remains ambiguous. Between the trimmed V and J ends, which lost 5 bases and 2 bases, there was a span of 18 bases. The CDR3 consists of 16 residues. The germline CDR1 and CDR2 sequences are MNHEY and SVGEGT. The CDR3 spells CASSPITSGRNYGYTF. CDR3 in DNA: TGTGCCAGCAGTCCGATCACCTCTGGCAGAAACTATGGCTACACCTTC.

J is TRBJ2-1 and V is TRBV6-5, with 8 bases identical to TRBD2. With V trimmed by 5 bases and J by 10 bases, 10 bases remained unmatched. Germline V gene sequence: CDR1 MNHEY, CDR2 SVGAGI. This CDR3 has 14 amino acids. The CDR3 loop is CASSLLAGNLEQFF. As DNA, the CDR3 is TGTGCCAGCAGTCTTCTAGCGGGTAACTTAGAGCAGTTCTTC.

The chain has TRBV29-1 and TRBJ1-2; TRBD1 matches 9 bases. CDR1 is SQVTM, CDR2 ANQGSEA, per germline. The V gene end was trimmed by 3 bases and the J gene end by 7 bases; junction bases not matched to a gene: 6. The CDR3 covers 13 residues. For the CDR3, the DNA is TGCAGCGTTGATAAGGTGACAGGGGGTGGCTACACCTTC. Translating gives CSVDKVTGGGYTF.